Each of the 7 T cell receptor beta chains below was sequenced from the same sample in a study of shared clonotypes between healthy human individuals (dated by TCRdb to 2018 to 2021). Library method: the immunoSEQ multiplex PCR assay. Imported from immuneACCESS, the table was reduced by TCRdb to in-frame sequences with V and J called. These copies leave out some clones; in studies compared against another copy, an unresolved V gene accounts for under half, and the cause of the remainder is not known. This sample is represented by 2 million to 2.5 million clones; 93% of them were singletons. The ten top clones hold under 0.45% of the sample. The sample consisted of naive CD4+ T cells from PBMCs. The cell subset or site label on this specimen signifies: CD45RA+ positively selected. The origin of the receptors is a man aged 18-30 years in good health. Some clones in this sample may be carry-over from other donors' samples.

A remark on this clone: The same CDR3 can be traced to other DNA sequences in this sample. This rearrangement joins TRBV19 to TRBJ1-5; D is unclear. The CDR3 is 15 amino acids. The germline V gene has CDR1 LNHDA and CDR2 SQIVND (reference sequence). V lost 2 bases, J lost 0 bases, and 8 bases lay in between. This chain's CDR3 is CASSITPYSNQPQHF. The CDR3, as DNA: TGTGCCAGTAGTATAACTCCTTATAGCAATCAGCCCCAGCATTTT.

The J gene is TRBJ2-5, the V gene TRBV7-8, with a weak D call TRBD1 (6 bases). Germline CDR1 reads SGHVS; CDR2 reads FQNEAQ. Trimming stripped 5 bases from V and 4 bases from J, with 20 bases between. The CDR3 length is 16 residues. The CDR3 nucleotides read TGTGCCAGCAGCGTCGGGGCAGGGGTATTCGGAGAGACCCAGTACTTC. It yields the protein CASSVGAGVFGETQYF.

The chain employs TRBV2 and TRBJ2-4; 13 nucleotides align to TRBD2. The trim removed 9 bases at V and 9 bases at J, leaving 11 bases unmatched. In germline, CDR1 is SNHLY, CDR2 FYNNEI. The CDR3 loop spans 15 amino acids. The CDR3 spells CASISGLAGAGIQYF. CDR3 coding DNA: TGTGCCAGTATATCCGGACTAGCGGGAGCGGGCATTCAGTACTTC.

The CDR3 is CTSPTTGAYYEQYF. The CDR3 DNA is TGCACCAGCCCAACGACAGGGGCTTACTACGAGCAGTACTTC. The chain combines TRBV1 with TRBJ2-7; no check of the table's D call, TRBD1, against the DNA was made. TRBV1 is marked as a pseudogene. The CDR3 runs 14 residues.

The count of this clone is one. This CDR3 reads CASSPRRLLAGGDTQYF. CDR3 bases: TGTGCCAGCAGCCCCCGCCGCCTTCTAGCGGGAGGGGATACGCAGTATTTT. This chain connects TRBV7-8 to TRBJ2-3; 12 nucleotides align to TRBD2. CDR1 SGHVS and CDR2 FQNEAQ come from the germline V gene. This CDR3 is built from 17 residues. Trimming removed 5 bases from V and 6 bases from J; junction bases left unmatched: 12.

V gene TRBV2 combines with J gene TRBJ1-6; D unresolved. The V end was cut by 3 bases, the J end by 7 bases, with 4 bases between. Germline V CDR1 and CDR2: SNHLY, FYNNEI. The CDR3 is 12 amino acids. In DNA form, the CDR3 reads TGTGCCAGCAGTGACAGCAATTCACCCCTCCACTTT. Its translation is CASSDSNSPLHF.

The rearrangement uses TRBV28 and TRBJ2-3; possibly TRBD2 for D (5 bases). This CDR3 comprises 13 residues. Germline CDR1 reads MDHEN; CDR2 reads SYDVKM. Trimming removed 6 bases from V and 6 bases from J, with 13 bases in between. The DNA of the CDR3 is TGTGCCAGCAGGAGGGTTGGCGGGGATACGCAGTATTTT. It is translated as CASRRVGGDTQYF.